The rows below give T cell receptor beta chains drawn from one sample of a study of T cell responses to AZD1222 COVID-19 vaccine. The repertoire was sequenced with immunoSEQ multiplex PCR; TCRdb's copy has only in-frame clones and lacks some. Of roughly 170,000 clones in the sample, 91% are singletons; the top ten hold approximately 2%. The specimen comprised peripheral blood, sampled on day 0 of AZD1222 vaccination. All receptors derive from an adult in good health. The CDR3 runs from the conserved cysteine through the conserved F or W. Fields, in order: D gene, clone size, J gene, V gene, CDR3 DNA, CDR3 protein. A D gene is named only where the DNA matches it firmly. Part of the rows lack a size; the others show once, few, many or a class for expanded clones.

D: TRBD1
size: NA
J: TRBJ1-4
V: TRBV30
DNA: TGTGCTCACAGACAGGGGAATTATGAAAAACTGTTTTTT
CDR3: CAHRQGNYEKLFF

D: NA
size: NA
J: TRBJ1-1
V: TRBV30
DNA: TGTGCCTGGAACATATACACTGAAGCTTTCTTT
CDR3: CAWNIYTEAFF

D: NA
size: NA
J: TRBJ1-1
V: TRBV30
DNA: TGTGCCTGGAGTGTAAATGGGGGCACTGAAGCTTTCTTT
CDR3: CAWSVNGGTEAFF

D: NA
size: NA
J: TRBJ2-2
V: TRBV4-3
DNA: TGCGCCAGCAGCCAAGATAAAGGGTTAAAGACCGGGGAGCTGTTTTTT
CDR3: CASSQDKGLKTGELFF

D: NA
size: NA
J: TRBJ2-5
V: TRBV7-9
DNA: TGTGCCAGCAGCTTCGGTGGTGGGGGGACCCAGTACTTC
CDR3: CASSFGGGGTQYF

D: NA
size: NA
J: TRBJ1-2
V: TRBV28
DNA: TGTGCCAGCAGGCAGGGTCAAGTCGCGGATGGCTACACCTTC
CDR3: CASRQGQVADGYTF

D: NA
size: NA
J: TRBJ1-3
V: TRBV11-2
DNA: TGTGCCAGCAGCCACATGAACTTCGGGACATACGGAAACACCATATATTTT
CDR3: CASSHMNFGTYGNTIYF

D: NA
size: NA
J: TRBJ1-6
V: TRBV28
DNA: TGTGCCAGCAGGTCCATGAATTCACCCCTCCACTTT
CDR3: CASRSMNSPLHF

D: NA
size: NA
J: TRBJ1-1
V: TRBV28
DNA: TGTGCCAGCAGTGAACGACAGAGGGTCAACACTGAAGCTTTCTTT
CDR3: CASSERQRVNTEAFF

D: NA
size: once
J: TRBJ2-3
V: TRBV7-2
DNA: TGTGCCAGCAGTTTAGCGGACCGCACAGATACGCAGTATTTT
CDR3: CASSLADRTDTQYF

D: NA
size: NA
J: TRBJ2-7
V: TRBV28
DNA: TGTGCCAGCAGCTCCCGGGGGTGGTTCGGGAGCGAGCAGTACTTC
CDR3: CASSSRGWFGSEQYF

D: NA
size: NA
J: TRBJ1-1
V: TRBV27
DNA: TGTGCCAGCAGTTTGTACTGGAACACTGAAGCTTTCTTT
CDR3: CASSLYWNTEAFF

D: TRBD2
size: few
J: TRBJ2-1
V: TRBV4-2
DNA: TGTGCCAGCAGCCAAGCTGTCGGGCGGGAGACGGGAAATGAGCAGTTCTTC
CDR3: CASSQAVGRETGNEQFF

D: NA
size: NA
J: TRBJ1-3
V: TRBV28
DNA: TGTGCCAGCTCAAGAGGGCCCCTCAACTCTGGAAACACCATATATTTT
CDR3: CASSRGPLNSGNTIYF

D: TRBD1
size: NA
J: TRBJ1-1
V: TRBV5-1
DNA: TGCGCCAGCAGCTTTACAGGGGACACTGAAGCTTTCTTT
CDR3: CASSFTGDTEAFF

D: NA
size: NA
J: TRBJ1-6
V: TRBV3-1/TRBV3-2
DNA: TGTGCCAGCAGCCTTCCCGGGAGACAGGCAAATTCACCCCTCCACTTT
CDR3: CASSLPGRQANSPLHF

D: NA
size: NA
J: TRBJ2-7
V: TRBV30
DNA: TGTGCCTGGAGTCCCTACTACGAGCAGTACTTC
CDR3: CAWSPYYEQYF

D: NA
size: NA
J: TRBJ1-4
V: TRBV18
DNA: TGTGCCAGCTCACCACCGGCAGCTAGCGAAAAACTGTTTTTT
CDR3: CASSPPAASEKLFF

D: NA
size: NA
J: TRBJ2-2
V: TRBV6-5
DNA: TGTGCCAGCAGTTACTCGACACCGCGGGTCGGGGGGGAGCTGTTTTTT
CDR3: CASSYSTPRVGGELFF

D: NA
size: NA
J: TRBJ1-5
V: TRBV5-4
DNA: TGTGCCAGCAGCCGAGACAACCAGCCCCAGCATTTT
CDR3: CASSRDNQPQHF

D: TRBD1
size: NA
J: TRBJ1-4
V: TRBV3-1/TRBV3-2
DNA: TGTGCCAGCAGGTCTCCAGGGGGGGAAAAACTGTTTTTT
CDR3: CASRSPGGEKLFF

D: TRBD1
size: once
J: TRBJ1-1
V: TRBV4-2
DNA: TGTGCCAGCAGACTAGGGACAGTTAACACTGAAGCTTTCTTT
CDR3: CASRLGTVNTEAFF

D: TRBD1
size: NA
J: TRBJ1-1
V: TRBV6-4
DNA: TGTGCCAGCAGGCCTATTCAGGGGGCGACTGAAGCTTTCTTT
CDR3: CASRPIQGATEAFF

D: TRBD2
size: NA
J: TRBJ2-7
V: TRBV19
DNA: TGTGCCAGTAGTCCTAATGTGGGACTAAACTACGAGCAGTACTTC
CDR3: CASSPNVGLNYEQYF

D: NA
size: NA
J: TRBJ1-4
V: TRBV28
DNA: TGTGCCAGCAGTTTGGGACCGGCGATGGGGGTTAATGAAAAACTGTTTTTT
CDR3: CASSLGPAMGVNEKLFF

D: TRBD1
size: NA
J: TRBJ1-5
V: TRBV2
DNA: TGTGCCAGCAGGCCGACAGGGCAGCGTCAGCCCCAGCATTTT
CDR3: CASRPTGQRQPQHF

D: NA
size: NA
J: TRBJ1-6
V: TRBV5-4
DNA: TGTGCCAGCAGCTCCCTCCTCCAAGGCGATATTAATTCACCCCTCCACTTT
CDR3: CASSSLLQGDINSPLHF

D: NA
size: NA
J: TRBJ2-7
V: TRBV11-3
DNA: TGTGCCAGCAGCCGCCATTCGGACGGGTACGAGCAGTACTTC
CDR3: CASSRHSDGYEQYF

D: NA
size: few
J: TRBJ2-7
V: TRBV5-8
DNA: TGTGCCAGCAGCGTGACCGGGTTCGACGAGCAGTACTTC
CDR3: CASSVTGFDEQYF

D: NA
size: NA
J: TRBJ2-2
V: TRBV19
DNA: TGTGCCAGTAGTAGAACATCCGGGGAGCTGTTTTTT
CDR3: CASSRTSGELFF

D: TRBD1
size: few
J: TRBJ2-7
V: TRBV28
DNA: TGTGCCAGCAGTCTTCGACAGACAGGGCCCGAGCAGTACTTC
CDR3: CASSLRQTGPEQYF

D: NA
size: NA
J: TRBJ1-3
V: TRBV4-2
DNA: TGTGCCAGCAGCCAAGAGGAAAAGACCTCTGGAAACACCATATATTTT
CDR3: CASSQEEKTSGNTIYF

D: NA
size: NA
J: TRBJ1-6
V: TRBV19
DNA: TGTGCCAGTCAAAGGGGAAGGGGTAATTCACCCCTCCACTTT
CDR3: CASQRGRGNSPLHF

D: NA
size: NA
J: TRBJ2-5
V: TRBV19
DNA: TGTGCCAGTAGTTTATCCGGGGGAGGTGTGACCCAGTACTTC
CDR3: CASSLSGGGVTQYF

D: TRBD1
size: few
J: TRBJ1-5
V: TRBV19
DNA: TGTGCCAGTAGTATAGCTCGGGGCGGGACAGGGGGAGGAGAAGCCCAGCATTTT
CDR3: CASSIARGGTGGGEAQHF

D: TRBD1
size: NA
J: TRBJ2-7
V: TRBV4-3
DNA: TGCGCCAGCAGCCAACAAACAGGGGGACTGGATGAGCAGTACTTC
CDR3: CASSQQTGGLDEQYF

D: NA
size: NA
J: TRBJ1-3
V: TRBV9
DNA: TGTGCCAGCAGTGAGCGCAGCTCTGGAAACACCATATATTTT
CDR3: CASSERSSGNTIYF

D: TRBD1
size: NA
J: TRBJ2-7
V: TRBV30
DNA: TGTGCCTGGAGTTACCGGGACAGCTACGAGCAGTACTTC
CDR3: CAWSYRDSYEQYF

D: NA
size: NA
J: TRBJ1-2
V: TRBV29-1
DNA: TGCAGCGCCGAGGAGAGTAACTATGGCTACACCTTC
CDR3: CSAEESNYGYTF

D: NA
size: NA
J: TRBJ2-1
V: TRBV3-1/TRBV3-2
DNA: TGTGCCAGCAGTCACACCTCGCGGGGGCAGTTCTTC
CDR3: CASSHTSRGQFF

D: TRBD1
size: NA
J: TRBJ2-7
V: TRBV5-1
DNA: TGCGCCAGCAGTTTCCCTCCAGGGGGCACCTACGAGCAGTACTTC
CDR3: CASSFPPGGTYEQYF

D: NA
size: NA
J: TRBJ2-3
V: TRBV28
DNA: TGTGCCAGCTTCGAGGCTAGCACAGATACGCAGTATTTT
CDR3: CASFEASTDTQYF

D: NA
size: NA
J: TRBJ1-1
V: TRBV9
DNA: TGTGCCAGCAGCACAAGCGGGAACACTGAAGCTTTCTTT
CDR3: CASSTSGNTEAFF

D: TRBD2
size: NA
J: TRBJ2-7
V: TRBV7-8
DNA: TGTGCCAGCAGTCCGGGGGGTTCCTCCTACGAGCAGTACTTC
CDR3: CASSPGGSSYEQYF

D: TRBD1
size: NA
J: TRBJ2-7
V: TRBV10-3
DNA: TGTGCCATCAGGAGGACAGGGAGCTCCTACGAGCAGTACTTC
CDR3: CAIRRTGSSYEQYF

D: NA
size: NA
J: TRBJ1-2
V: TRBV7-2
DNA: TGTGCCAGCAGCGCGACGGGGCTGTATGGCTACACCTTC
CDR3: CASSATGLYGYTF

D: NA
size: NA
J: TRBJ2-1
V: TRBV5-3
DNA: TGTGCCAGAAGCTTCCACCCAAGCCTTCGACCTAATGAGCAGTTCTTC
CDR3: CARSFHPSLRPNEQFF

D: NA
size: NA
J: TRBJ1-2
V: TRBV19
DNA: TGTGCCAGTAGTATAGAAGGGACCTATGGCTACACCTTC
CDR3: CASSIEGTYGYTF

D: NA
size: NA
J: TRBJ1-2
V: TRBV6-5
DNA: TGTGCCAGCACCATGACCGCCCCCGGCTATGGCTACACCTTC
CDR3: CASTMTAPGYGYTF

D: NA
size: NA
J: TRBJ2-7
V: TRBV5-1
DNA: TGCGCCAGCAGCGCGGGATCCTACGAGCAGTACTTC
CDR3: CASSAGSYEQYF

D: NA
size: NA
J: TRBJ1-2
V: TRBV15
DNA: TGTGCCACCAGCAGAGATCCCTTAATCCAGGGTTATGGCTACACCTTC
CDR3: CATSRDPLIQGYGYTF

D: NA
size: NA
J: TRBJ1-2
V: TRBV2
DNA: TGTGCCAGCAGTGAATACGGAAGCTCGGCGTATGGCTACACCTTC
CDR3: CASSEYGSSAYGYTF

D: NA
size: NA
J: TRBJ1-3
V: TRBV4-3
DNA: TGCGCCAGCAGCCGCGACCATAGCTCTGGAAACACCATATATTTT
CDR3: CASSRDHSSGNTIYF

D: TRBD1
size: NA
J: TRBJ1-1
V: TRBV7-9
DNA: TGTGCCAGCACCTCGGGAGAGGGGGCGAACACTGAAGCTTTCTTT
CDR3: CASTSGEGANTEAFF

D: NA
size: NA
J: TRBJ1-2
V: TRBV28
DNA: TGTGCCAGCAGGCCACAGGCCCTTAACTATGGCTACACCTTC
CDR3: CASRPQALNYGYTF

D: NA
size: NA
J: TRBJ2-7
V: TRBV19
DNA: TGTGCCAGTAGTCCCAGGGATGGGGGGTACGAGCAGTACTTC
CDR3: CASSPRDGGYEQYF